This entry features one T cell receptor (beta chain) sequence. Its cognate antigen is unknown. The CDR3 runs 18 residues. Trimming removed 5 bases at V and 5 bases at J, with 22 bases between. Sequencing used immunoSEQ multiplex PCR; TCRdb keeps in-frame clones, though not all of them. The table shows fewer than 30,000 clones, with about 90% occurring only once. The entry originates in a study of chemoradiotherapy in HPV16-positive cancers. Overall study findings and caveats: Candidate HPV-specific clones and E7-related TCR motifs grew in tumor during treatment.

This receptor was taken from a human donor with HPV-associated anogenital cancer. The sequenced sample was blood, obtained from a patient who underwent chemoradiotherapy. The chain has TRBV23-1 and TRBJ2-6, with unresolved D. TRBV23-1 carries the ORF label, with uncertain function. The CDR3 sequence: CASSSLITQQSRANVLTF. The CDR3 DNA follows: TGCGCCAGCAGTTCGTTGATTACGCAACAAAGTCGGGCCAACGTCCTGACTTTC.